The present T cell receptor (beta chain) was sequenced within a study of blood T cells in healthy people across ages. For the study at large: Through template switching, about one barcoded beta molecule was captured per two T cells, as measured in model experiments.

Alongside a J-beta primer mix, a sample-barcoded 5' primer served in a second PCR lasting about 7 to 12 cycles. TCRdb analysed the 5' RACE reads with MiXCR anew, one entry per CDR3 protein. The table includes about 1,600,000 distinct CDR3 sequences, 40% to 50% detected once. This clonotype occurred many times. Its specificity is unknown. The V end was cut by 2 bases, the J end by 5 bases, with 10 bases between. The CDR3 runs 13 residues. Study results and limitations: Diversity was higher, and naive CD4+ cells more numerous, in long-lived donors than in aged donors.

The material sequenced was blood. The clonotype comes from a woman aged 18-29 years in good health. V usage is TRBV12-3 or TRBV12-4 and J usage is TRBJ2-7; D gene unclear. CDR3 protein: CASSLSDTDEQYF. DNA of the CDR3: TGTGCCAGCAGTTTATCAGATACTGACGAGCAGTACTTC.